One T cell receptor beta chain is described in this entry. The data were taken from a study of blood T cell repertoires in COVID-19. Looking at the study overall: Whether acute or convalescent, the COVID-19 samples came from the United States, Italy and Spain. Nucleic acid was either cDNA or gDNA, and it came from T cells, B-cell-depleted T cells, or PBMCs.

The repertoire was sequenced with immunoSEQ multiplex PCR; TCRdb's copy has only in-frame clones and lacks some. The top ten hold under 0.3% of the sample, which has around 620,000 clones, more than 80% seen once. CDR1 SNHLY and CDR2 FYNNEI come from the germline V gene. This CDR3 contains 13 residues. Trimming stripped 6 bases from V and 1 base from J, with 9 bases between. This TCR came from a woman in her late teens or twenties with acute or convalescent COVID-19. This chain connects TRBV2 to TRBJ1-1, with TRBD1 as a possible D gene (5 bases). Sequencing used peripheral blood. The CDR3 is CASRQGWNTEAFF. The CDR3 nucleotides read TGTGCCAGCAGGCAGGGTTGGAACACTGAAGCTTTCTTT.